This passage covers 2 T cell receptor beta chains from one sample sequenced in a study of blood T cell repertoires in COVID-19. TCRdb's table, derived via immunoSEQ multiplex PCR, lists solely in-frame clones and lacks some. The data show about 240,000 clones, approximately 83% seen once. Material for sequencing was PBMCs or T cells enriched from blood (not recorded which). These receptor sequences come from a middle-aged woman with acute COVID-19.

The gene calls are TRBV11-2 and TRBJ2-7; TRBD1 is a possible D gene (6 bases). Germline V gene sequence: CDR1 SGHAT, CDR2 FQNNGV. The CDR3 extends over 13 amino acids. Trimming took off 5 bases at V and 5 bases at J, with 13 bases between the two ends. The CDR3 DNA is TGTGCCAGCAGCGTGACAGGTTTCGACGAGCAGTACTTC. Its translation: CASSVTGFDEQYF.

The CDR3 protein is CATSDTSVDGYTF. CDR3 sequence (DNA): TGTGCCACCAGTGATACAAGCGTTGATGGCTACACCTTC. J is TRBJ1-2 and V is TRBV24-1; D uncertain. This CDR3 is built from 13 residues. Germline V gene sequence: CDR1 KGHDR, CDR2 SFDVKD. Trimming removed 3 bases from V and 6 bases from J, with 10 bases in between.